This is a list of T cell receptor beta chains from one sample in a study of naive and memory T cell subsets. TCRdb independently ran MiXCR on the UMI-ligation and nested PCR reads; one entry per CDR3 protein. The table has 140,000 to 150,000 distinct CDR3 sequences, about a sixth seen once. Sequencing was carried out using naive CD4+ T cells from blood. The receptors shown here come from a human donor in good health. The CDR3 runs from the conserved cysteine through the conserved F or W. Fields, in order: CDR3 DNA, CDR3 protein, V gene, clone size, D gene, J gene. D genes are given only for firm matches. Part of the rows lack a size; the others show once, few, many or a class for expanded clones.

CDR3 DNA: TGTGCCAGCAGCCCGGGACTAGCGGGAGGTCTATTCTCCTACGAGCAGTACTTC
CDR3 protein: CASSPGLAGGLFSYEQYF
V gene: TRBV6-6
clone size: -
D gene: TRBD2
J gene: TRBJ2-7

CDR3 DNA: TGCAGCGTTGCGGCCAGGCAAGTTCCTGAAGCTTTCTTT
CDR3 protein: CSVAARQVPEAFF
V gene: TRBV29-1
clone size: -
D gene: -
J gene: TRBJ1-1

CDR3 DNA: TGCGCCAGCAGCTCCCTCGCGGGTGGGGGAGAGACCCAGTACTTC
CDR3 protein: CASSSLAGGGETQYF
V gene: TRBV5-1
clone size: -
D gene: -
J gene: TRBJ2-5

CDR3 DNA: TGCGCCAGCAGCTTGGAGGCGACGCCTTACAATGAGCAGTTCTTC
CDR3 protein: CASSLEATPYNEQFF
V gene: TRBV5-1
clone size: few
D gene: -
J gene: TRBJ2-1

CDR3 DNA: TGCGCCAGCAGCCCAACGACTAGCGGGAGGACAGATACGCAGTATTTT
CDR3 protein: CASSPTTSGRTDTQYF
V gene: TRBV5-1
clone size: few
D gene: TRBD2
J gene: TRBJ2-3

CDR3 DNA: TGTGCCAGCAGTCAGGGCCGGTCAGACTATGGCTACACCTTC
CDR3 protein: CASSQGRSDYGYTF
V gene: TRBV28
clone size: few
D gene: -
J gene: TRBJ1-2

CDR3 DNA: TGTGCCAGCAGTGGGCACAACACAGATACGCAGTATTTT
CDR3 protein: CASSGHNTDTQYF
V gene: TRBV6-4
clone size: few
D gene: -
J gene: TRBJ2-3

CDR3 DNA: TGTGCCAGCAGCTTAAGGGGGACTAGCGGATTTTACAATGAGCAGTTCTTC
CDR3 protein: CASSLRGTSGFYNEQFF
V gene: TRBV5-5
clone size: -
D gene: TRBD2
J gene: TRBJ2-1

CDR3 DNA: TGTGCCAGCAGTTTAGCGGGGGCCCCTCAACTCCATGAGCAGTTCTTC
CDR3 protein: CASSLAGAPQLHEQFF
V gene: TRBV28
clone size: few
D gene: -
J gene: TRBJ2-1

CDR3 DNA: TGTGCCAGCAGTTTACAGGGAGTTGGTGTTCAGCCCCAGCATTTT
CDR3 protein: CASSLQGVGVQPQHF
V gene: TRBV5-6
clone size: -
D gene: -
J gene: TRBJ1-5

CDR3 DNA: TGTGCCAGCAGTGACTATTCTGGTACGGCAGGGGACAGGGCTAATTCACCCCTCCACTTT
CDR3 protein: CASSDYSGTAGDRANSPLHF
V gene: TRBV25-1
clone size: few
D gene: TRBD1
J gene: TRBJ1-6

CDR3 DNA: TGTGCCAGCTCACAAGGGGGCACAGATACGCAGTATTTT
CDR3 protein: CASSQGGTDTQYF
V gene: TRBV18
clone size: -
D gene: -
J gene: TRBJ2-3

CDR3 DNA: TGCAGTGCTAGAGGTCCGAGAAGCGGGAGTTGGAATGAGCAGTTCTTC
CDR3 protein: CSARGPRSGSWNEQFF
V gene: TRBV20-1
clone size: few
D gene: TRBD2
J gene: TRBJ2-1

CDR3 DNA: TGCGCCAGCAGCCAAGAAGGTGTCCGGGACCAAGAGACCCAGTACTTC
CDR3 protein: CASSQEGVRDQETQYF
V gene: TRBV4-1
clone size: -
D gene: -
J gene: TRBJ2-5

CDR3 DNA: TGTGCCAGCAGTGCCACACAGGGCCTGGGGTACGAGCAGTACTTC
CDR3 protein: CASSATQGLGYEQYF
V gene: TRBV2
clone size: -
D gene: -
J gene: TRBJ2-7